This T cell receptor (beta chain) comes out of a study of human T cells and chemical hapten exposure (dated by TCRdb to the early 2020s). About the full investigation: For sensitization, 2% DPC in acetone was applied to a roughly 2 cm by roughly 2 cm area of upper inner arm skin. Patients additionally received weekly therapeutic DPC doses to the scalp throughout the approximately 25-week study period. Patch testing was done on the upper back using Finn chambers containing 0.01% DPC, and results were scored after 6 days according to International Contact Dermatitis Research Group standards. The patient cohort, mostly female, included alopecia areata with under or over 50% scalp involvement, alopecia totalis and alopecia universalis. Libraries were pooled for sequencing, and per-sample TCR yields varied mainly because of small differences in library volumes within the pool. Peripheral blood TCR repertoire changes were tracked in vivo in alopecia patients during primary and secondary sensitization to the hapten diphenylcyclopropenone (DPC). Blood samples were taken from patients before sensitization (week 0) and then at 2, 6 and about 24 weeks after DPC sensitization. For TCR sequencing, blood came from 25 to 35 alopecia patients at anywhere from one to four time points (pre-sensitization, 2, 6 and 24 weeks). Study-wide conclusions, independent of this receptor: Alopecia, a presumed autoimmune disease, was present in all patients, so the immune response of the patients might differ from that of healthy individuals. After repeated subsampling, changes were observed in the strength of the expansion versus patch-test correlation and in the threshold at which the correlation became significant. DPC sensitization did not change how many TCRs were above 1 in 1000 frequency, and no evidence was found of alterations in global repertoire structure. A positive correlation was found between the number of PT1 expanded TCRs and patch test score, with significance reached at thresholds 8, 16 and 32 but not 4. Compared with pre-sensitization or healthy control sets, expanded TCRs formed significantly more large CDR3 similarity clusters, which is consistent with antigen-driven responses.

The intended sense of this specimen's treatment or condition label: therapeutic diphenylcyclopropenone sensitization with weekly scalp DPC. At each patch-test visit, blood was drawn before the patch test was applied. To be eligible, patients had to be aged 18 to 70, diagnosed with alopecia and judged suitable for DPC therapy, while pregnant patients were excluded. Unfractionated whole blood was collected in Tempus Blood RNA tubes, and total RNA was extracted from that blood. This clonotype was seen more than once but under ten times. The antigen this receptor binds is unknown. Base qualities are missing; no much larger clone stands one base away. Library preparation attached unique molecular identifiers to individual cDNA molecules for quantitative, reproducible TCR counting. Both TCR alpha and TCR beta chains were sequenced from each blood RNA sample. The paper's data handling went like this. The median number of TCRs per sample was around 96,000, ranging from roughly 20,000 to 690,600. V, J and CDR3 annotation of the TCR reads was performed with the Decombinator software suite. Every sample was subsampled to the same number of TCRs (28,000) for the PS versus PT1 abundance plots. TCRs were defined as expanded if absent before sensitization and observed at least eight times at the 2-week time point. Clones were called with MiXCR by TCRdb after fastp trimmed the public reads at Q25, and only in-frame beta chains were retained. Merged by CDR3 protein, the rows form single entries marked with the most common genes and DNA. The V and J calls were determined by TCRdb, not by the authors. The sample contains some 2,500 distinct CDR3 sequences, roughly 50% of them found a single time. The ten top clones hold around 9.5% of the sample.

Between the V and J ends, shortened by 4 bases and 2 bases respectively, the junction contains 5 bases. There are 12 amino acids in the CDR3, from cysteine to phenylalanine inclusive. The entry retains the CDR3 DNA only, 36 bases that are in frame from base 1. CDR1 SQVTM and CDR2 ANQGSEA were looked up in the germline V gene. The sequences come from whole blood, collected before DPC sensitization or 2, 6, or about 24 weeks after (not recorded which). The clonotype originates from an adult with alopecia areata. Some clones in this sample may be carry-over from other donors' samples. This table probably holds off-target reads from a library built for another chain. Recombination linked TRBV29-1 to TRBJ2-2, with no confident D gene call. At the DNA level, the sequence is TGCAGCGTTGGGGGTAACACCGGGGAGCTGTTTTTT. Its protein reads: CSVGGNTGELFF.